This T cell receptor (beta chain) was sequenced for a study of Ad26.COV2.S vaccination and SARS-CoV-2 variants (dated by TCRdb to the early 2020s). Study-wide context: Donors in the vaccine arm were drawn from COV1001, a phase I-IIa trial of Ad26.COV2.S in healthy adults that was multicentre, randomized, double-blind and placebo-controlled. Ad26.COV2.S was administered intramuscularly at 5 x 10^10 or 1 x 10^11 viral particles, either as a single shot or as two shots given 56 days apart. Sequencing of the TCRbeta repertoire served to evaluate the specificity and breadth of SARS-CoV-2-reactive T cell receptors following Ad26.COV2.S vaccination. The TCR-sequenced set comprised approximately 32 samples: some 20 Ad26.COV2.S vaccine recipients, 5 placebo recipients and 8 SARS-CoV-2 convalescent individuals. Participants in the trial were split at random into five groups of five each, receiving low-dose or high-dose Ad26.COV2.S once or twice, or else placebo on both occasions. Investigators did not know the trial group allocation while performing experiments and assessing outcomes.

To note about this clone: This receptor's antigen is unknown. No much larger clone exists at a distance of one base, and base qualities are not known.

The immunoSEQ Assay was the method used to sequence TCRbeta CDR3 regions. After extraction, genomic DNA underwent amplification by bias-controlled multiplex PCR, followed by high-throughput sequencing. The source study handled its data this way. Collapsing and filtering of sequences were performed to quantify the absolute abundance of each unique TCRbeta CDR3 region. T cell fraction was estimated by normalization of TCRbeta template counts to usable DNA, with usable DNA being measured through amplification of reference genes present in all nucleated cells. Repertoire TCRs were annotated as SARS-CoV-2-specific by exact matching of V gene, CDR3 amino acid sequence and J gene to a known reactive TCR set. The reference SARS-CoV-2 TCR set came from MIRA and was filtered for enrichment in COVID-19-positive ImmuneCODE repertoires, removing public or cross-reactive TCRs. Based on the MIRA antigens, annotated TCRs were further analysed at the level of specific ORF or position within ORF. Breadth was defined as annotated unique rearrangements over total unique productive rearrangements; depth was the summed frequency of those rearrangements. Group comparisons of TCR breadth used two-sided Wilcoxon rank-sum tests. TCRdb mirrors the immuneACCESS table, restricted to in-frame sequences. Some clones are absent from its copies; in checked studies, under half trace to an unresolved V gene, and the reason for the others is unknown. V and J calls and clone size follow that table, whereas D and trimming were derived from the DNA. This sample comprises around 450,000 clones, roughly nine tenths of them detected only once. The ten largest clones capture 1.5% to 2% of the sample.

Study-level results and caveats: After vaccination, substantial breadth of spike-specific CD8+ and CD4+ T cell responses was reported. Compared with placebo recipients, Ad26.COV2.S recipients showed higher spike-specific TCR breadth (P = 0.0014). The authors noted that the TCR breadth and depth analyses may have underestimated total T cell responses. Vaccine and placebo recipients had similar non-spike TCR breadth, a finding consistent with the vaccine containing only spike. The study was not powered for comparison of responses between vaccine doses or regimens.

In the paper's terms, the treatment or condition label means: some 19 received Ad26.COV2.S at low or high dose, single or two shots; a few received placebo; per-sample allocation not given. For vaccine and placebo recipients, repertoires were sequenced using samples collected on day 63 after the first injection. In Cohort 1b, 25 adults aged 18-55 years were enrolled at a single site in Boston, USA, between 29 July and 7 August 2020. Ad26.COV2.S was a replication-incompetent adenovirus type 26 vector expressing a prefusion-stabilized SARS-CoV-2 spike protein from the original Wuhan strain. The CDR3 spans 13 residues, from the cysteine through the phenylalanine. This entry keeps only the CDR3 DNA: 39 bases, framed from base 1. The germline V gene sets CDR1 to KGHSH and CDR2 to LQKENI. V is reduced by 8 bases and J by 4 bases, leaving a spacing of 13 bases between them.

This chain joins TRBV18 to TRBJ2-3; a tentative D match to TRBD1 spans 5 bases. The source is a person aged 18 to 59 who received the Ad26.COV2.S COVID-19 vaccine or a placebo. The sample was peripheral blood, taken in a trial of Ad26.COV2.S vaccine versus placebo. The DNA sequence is TGTGCCAGCACCAACCTAGGGGCAGATACGCAGTATTTT. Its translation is CASTNLGADTQYF.